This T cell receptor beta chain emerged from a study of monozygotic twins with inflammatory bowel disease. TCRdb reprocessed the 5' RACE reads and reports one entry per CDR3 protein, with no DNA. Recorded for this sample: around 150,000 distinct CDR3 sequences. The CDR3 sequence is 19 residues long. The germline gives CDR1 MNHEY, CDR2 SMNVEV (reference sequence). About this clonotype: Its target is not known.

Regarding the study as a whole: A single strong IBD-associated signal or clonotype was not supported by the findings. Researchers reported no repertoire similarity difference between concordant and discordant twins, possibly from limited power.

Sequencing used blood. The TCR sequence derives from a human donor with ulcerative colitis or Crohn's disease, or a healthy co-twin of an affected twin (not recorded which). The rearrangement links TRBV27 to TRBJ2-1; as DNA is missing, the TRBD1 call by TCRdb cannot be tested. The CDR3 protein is CASSTYPGQVPDRYNEQFF.